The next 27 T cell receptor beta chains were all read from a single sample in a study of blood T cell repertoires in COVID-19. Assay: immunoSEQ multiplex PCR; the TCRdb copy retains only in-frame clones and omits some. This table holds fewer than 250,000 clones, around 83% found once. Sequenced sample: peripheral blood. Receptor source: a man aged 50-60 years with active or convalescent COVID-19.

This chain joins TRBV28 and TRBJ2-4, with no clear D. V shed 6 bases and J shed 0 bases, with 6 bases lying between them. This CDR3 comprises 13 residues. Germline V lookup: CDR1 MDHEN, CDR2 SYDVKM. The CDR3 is CASRLLAKNIQYF. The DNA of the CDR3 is TGTGCCAGCAGACTCCTAGCCAAAAACATTCAGTACTTC.

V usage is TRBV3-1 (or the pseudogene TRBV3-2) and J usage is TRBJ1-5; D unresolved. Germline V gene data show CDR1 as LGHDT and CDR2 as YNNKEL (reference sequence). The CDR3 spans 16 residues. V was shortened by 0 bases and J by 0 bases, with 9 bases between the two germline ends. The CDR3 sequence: CASSQEGLDSNQPQHF. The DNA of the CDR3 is TGTGCCAGCAGCCAAGAGGGCCTCGATAGCAATCAGCCCCAGCATTTT.

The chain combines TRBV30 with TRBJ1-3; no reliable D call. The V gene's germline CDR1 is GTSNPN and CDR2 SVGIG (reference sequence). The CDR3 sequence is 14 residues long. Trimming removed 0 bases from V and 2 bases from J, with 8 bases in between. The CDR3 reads CAWSVGRAGNTIYF. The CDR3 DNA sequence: TGTGCCTGGAGTGTGGGGAGGGCTGGAAACACCATATATTTT.

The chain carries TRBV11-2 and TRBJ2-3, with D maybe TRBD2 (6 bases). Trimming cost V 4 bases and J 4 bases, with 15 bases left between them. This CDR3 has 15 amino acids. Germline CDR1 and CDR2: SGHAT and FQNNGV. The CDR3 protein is CASSSGWRGADTQYF. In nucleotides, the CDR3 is TGTGCCAGCAGCTCGGGATGGCGGGGCGCAGATACGCAGTATTTT.

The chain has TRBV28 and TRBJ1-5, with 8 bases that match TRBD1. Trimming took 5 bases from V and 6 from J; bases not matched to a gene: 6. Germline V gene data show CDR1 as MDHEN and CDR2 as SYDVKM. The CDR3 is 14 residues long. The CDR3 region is CASSNAGGGQPQHF. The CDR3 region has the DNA TGTGCCAGCAGTAACGCAGGGGGCGGTCAGCCCCAGCATTTT.

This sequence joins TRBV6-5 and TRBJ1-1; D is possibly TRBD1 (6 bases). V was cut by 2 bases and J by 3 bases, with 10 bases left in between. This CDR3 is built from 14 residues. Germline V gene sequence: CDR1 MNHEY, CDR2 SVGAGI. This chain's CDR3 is CASSYTGFYTEAFF. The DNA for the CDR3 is TGTGCCAGCAGTTACACAGGGTTTTACACTGAAGCTTTCTTT.

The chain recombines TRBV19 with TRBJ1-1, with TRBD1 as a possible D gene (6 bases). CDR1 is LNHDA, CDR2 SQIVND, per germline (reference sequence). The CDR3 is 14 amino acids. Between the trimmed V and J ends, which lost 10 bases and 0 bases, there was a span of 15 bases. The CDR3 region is CATSDSYMNTEAFF. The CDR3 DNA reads TGTGCCACTTCGGACAGTTACATGAACACTGAAGCTTTCTTT.

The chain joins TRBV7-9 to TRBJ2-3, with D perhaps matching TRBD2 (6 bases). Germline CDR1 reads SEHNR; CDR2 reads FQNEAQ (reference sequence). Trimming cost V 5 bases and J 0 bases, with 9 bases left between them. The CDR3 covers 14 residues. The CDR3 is CASSGRGSTDTQYF. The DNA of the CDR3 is TGTGCCAGCAGCGGGCGGGGAAGCACAGATACGCAGTATTTT.

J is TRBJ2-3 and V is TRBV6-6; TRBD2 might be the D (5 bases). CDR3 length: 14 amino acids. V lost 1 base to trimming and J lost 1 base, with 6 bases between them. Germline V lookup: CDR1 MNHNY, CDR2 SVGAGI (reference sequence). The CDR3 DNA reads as TGTGCCAGCAGTTACTTCGGGGGCACAGATACGCAGTATTTT. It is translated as CASSYFGGTDTQYF.

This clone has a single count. This CDR3 reads CASSYGLAGVTSDEQFF. The CDR3 nucleotides read TGTGCCAGCAGTTACGGTCTAGCGGGAGTAACGTCGGATGAGCAGTTCTTC. The chain links TRBV6-2 or TRBV6-3 to TRBJ2-1, with 10 bases matching TRBD2. The CDR3 is made up of 17 amino acids. V shed 2 bases, J shed 8 bases, and the junction held 12 bases outside the gene matches. CDR1 and CDR2 from the germline V gene are MNHEY and SVGEGT.

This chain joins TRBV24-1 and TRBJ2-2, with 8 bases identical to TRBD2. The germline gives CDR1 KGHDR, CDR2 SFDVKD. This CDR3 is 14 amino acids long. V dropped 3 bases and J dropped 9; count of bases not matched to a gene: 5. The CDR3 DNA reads TGTGCCACCAGTGATAATAGCGGGGCCCGGGAGCTGTTTTTT. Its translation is CATSDNSGARELFF.

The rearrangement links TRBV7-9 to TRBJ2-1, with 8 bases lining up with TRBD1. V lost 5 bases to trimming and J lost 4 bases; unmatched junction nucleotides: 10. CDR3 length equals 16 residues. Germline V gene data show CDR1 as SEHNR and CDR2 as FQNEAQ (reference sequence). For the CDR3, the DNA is TGTGCCAGCAGCGACCAGGGGGCGCCCCGTTACAATGAGCAGTTCTTC. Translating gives CASSDQGAPRYNEQFF.

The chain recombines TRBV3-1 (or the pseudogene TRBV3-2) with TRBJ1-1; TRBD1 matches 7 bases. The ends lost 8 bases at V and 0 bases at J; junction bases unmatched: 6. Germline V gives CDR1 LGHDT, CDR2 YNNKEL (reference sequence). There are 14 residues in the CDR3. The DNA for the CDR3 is TGTGCCAGCCGATGGGGACAGATGAACACTGAAGCTTTCTTT. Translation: CASRWGQMNTEAFF.

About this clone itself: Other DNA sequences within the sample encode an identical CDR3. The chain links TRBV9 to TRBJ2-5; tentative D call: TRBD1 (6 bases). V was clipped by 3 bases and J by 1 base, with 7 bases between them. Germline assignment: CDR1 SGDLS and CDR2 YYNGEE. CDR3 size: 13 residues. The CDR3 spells CASSGTAQETQYF. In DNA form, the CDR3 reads TGTGCCAGCAGCGGGACAGCCCAAGAGACCCAGTACTTC.

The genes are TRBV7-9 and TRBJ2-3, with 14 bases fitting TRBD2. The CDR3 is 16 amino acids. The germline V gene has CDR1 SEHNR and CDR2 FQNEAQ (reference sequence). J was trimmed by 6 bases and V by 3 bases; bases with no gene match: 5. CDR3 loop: CASSLGTSGRADTQYF. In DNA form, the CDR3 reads TGTGCCAGCAGCTTGGGGACTAGCGGGAGAGCGGATACGCAGTATTTT.

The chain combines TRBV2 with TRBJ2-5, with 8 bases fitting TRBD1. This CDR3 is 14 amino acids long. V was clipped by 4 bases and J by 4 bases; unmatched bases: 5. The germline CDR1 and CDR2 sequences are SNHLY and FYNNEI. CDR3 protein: CASSGQGAGETQYF. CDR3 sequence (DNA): TGTGCCAGCAGTGGGCAGGGGGCAGGAGAGACCCAGTACTTC.

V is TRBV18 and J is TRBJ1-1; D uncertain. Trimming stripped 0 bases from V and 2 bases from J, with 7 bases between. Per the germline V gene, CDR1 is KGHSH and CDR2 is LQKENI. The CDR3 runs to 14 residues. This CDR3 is CASSPPSLNTEAFF. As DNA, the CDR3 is TGTGCCAGCTCACCACCCAGTTTAAACACTGAAGCTTTCTTT. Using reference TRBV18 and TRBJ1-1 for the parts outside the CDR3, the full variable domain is NAGVMQNPRHLVRRRGQEARLRCSPMKGHSHVYWYRQLPEEGLKFMVYLQKENIIDESGMPKERFSAEFPKEGPSILRIQQVVRGDSAAYFCASSPPSLNTEAFFGQGTRLTVV.

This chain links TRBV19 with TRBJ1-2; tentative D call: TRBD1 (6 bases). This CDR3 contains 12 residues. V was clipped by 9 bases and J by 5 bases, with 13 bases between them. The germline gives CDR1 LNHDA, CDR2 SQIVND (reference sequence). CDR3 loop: CASGQGGYGYTF. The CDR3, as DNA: TGTGCCAGCGGACAAGGGGGTTATGGCTACACCTTC.

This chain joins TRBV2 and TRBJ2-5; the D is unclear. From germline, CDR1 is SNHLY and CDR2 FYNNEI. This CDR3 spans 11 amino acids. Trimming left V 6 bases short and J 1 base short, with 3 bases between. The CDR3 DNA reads TGTGCCAGCAGCTTCCAAGAGACCCAGTACTTC. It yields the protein CASSFQETQYF. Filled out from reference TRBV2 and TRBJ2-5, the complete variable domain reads EPEVTQTPSHQVTQMGQEVILRCVPISNHLYFYWYRQILGQKVEFLVSFYNNEISEKSEIFDDQFSVERPDGSNFTLKIRSTKLEDSAMYFCASSFQETQYFGPGTRLLVL.

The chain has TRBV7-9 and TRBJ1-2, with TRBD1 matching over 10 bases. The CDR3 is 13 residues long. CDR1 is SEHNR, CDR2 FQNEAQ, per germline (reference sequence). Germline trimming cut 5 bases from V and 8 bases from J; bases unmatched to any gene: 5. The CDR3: CASSQDRGRGYTF. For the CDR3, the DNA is TGTGCCAGCAGCCAAGACAGGGGGCGAGGCTACACCTTC.

Here the CDR3 reads CATSAPGSGGENEQFF. CDR3 in DNA: TGTGCCACCAGTGCCCCGGGGTCAGGGGGCGAAAATGAGCAGTTCTTC. This rearrangement joins TRBV24-1 to TRBJ2-1; 8 nucleotides line up with TRBD1. The CDR3 contains 16 residues. V lost 5 bases and J lost 7; bases outside the gene matches: 12. Germline values: CDR1 KGHDR, CDR2 SFDVKD.

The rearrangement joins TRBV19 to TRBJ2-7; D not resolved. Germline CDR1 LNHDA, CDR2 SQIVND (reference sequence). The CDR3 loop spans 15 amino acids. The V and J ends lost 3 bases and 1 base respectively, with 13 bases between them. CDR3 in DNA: TGTGCCAGTAGTATTGGCGGCGCTGGGTCCTACGAGCAGTACTTC. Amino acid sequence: CASSIGGAGSYEQYF. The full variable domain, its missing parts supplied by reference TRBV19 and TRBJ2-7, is DGGITQSPKYLFRKEGQNVTLSCEQNLNHDAMYWYRQDPGQGLRLIYYSQIVNDFQKGDIAEGYSVSREKKESFPLTVTSAQKNPTAFYLCASSIGGAGSYEQYFGPGTRLTVT.

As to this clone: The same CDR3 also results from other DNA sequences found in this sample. In nucleotides, the CDR3 is TGTGCCAGCAGCCCGTCAGGGGGCTCCTACAATGAGCAGTTCTTC. It translates to CASSPSGGSYNEQFF. J is TRBJ2-1 and V is TRBV7-2; the match to TRBD1 covers 7 bases. After removal of 5 bases from V and 0 bases from J, the junction contained 4 bases not matched to a gene. The CDR3 consists of 15 residues. Germline CDR1 and CDR2: SGHTA and FQGNSA.

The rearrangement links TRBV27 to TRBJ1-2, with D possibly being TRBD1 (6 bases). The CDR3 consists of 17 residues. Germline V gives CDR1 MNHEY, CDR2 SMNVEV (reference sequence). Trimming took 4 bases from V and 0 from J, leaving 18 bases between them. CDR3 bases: TGTGCCAGCAGTTCATCGGGGGCACTGGTTACTAACTATGGCTACACCTTC. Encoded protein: CASSSSGALVTNYGYTF.

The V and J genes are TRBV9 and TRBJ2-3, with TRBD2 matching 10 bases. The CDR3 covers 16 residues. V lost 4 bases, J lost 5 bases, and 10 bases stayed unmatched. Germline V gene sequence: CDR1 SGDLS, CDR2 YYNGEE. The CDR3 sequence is CASSPGLADRGDTQYF. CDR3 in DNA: TGTGCCAGCAGCCCCGGACTAGCGGATAGGGGAGATACGCAGTATTTT.

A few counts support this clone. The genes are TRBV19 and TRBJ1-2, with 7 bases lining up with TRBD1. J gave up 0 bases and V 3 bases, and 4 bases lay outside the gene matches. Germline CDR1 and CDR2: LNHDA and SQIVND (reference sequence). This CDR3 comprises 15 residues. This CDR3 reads CASSIRGQSNYGYTF. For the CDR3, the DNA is TGTGCCAGTAGTATCAGGGGACAGTCTAACTATGGCTACACCTTC.

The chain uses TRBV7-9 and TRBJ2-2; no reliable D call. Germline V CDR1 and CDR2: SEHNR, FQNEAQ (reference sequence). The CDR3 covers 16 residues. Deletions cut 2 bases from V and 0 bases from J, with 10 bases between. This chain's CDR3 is CASSLTNPANTGELFF. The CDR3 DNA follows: TGTGCCAGCAGCTTAACTAATCCCGCGAACACCGGGGAGCTGTTTTTT.